This TCR beta chain was captured in a study of T cells in Graves' hyperthyroidism and ophthalmopathy. Whole-study findings and limits: Ophthalmopathy was distinguished from stable hyperthyroidism by 13 V-J signatures.

Germline trimming cut 6 bases from V and 1 base from J; bases unmatched to any gene: 3. The CDR3 runs 14 residues. Amplified TCR beta CDR3 regions came from RNA transcripts. HTBI primers were employed in a first-round RT-PCR of the TCR CDR3. In TCRdb, the multiplex PCR reads were re-called with MiXCR into one record per CDR3 protein. Of hundreds of thousands of distinct CDR3 sequences listed, about 43% were seen once; the top ten hold approximately 8.2%. Diagnosing involved the use of clinical symptoms, serum thyroxine and TRAb, thyroid ultrasound and orbital computed tomography. This clonotype was counted ten times or more. The antigen is not known.

This sequence was found in a woman in her late teens or twenties with Graves' hyperthyroidism. The chain combines TRBV12-3 or TRBV12-4 with TRBJ2-5, with 9 bases that match TRBD1. Sequenced input: peripheral blood or thyroid tissue (not recorded which). The CDR3 DNA follows: TGTGCCAGCAGCTTGGGACAGGGCCAAGAGACCCAGTACTTC. Encoded protein: CASSLGQGQETQYF.